This T cell receptor (beta chain) was identified in a study of molecular identifiers for immune sequencing clone quantification. Study background: Replicates split RNA from roughly 21,000 or 96,000 naive CD8 cells five ways, and the researchers sequenced four portions.

About this clonotype itself: Its target is unknown. A much larger clone lies a single base off, so this may be a read error.

Each library that profiled naive CD8 cells came from roughly 20,000 to 1,000,000 sorted cells with 10%, 30% or 50% RNA. Previously described methods and listed TCR primers were used for bulk TCR libraries. TCRdb reanalysed the PCR reads using MiXCR and keeps one entry per CDR3 protein. The table has 60,000 to 65,000 distinct CDR3 sequences, under 20% seen once; the top ten hold 1.4% to 1.5%. Study-level points and caveats: Clones that had above 20 RNA copies took up over 99% of effector molecules but under 1% in naive cells.

V was clipped by 8 bases and J by 3 bases, with 9 bases between them. Germline values: CDR1 SEHNR, CDR2 FQNEAQ (reference sequence). The CDR3 spans 12 residues. Sequencing was performed on naive CD8+ T cells from blood, with Jurkat cell RNA spiked in. Subset described: FACS-sorted CD8+CD4-CCR7+CD45RA+ naive T cells. V is TRBV7-9 and J is TRBJ2-3, with a weak D call TRBD2 (5 bases). This sequence was found in a human donor in good health. Some libraries in this study had Jurkat cell RNA spiked in. CDR3 DNA sequence: TGTGCCAGCCACTGGGAGACAGATACGCAGTATTTT. Protein product: CASHWETDTQYF.